These 2 T cell receptor beta chains share one sample of origin, sequenced in a study of T cell responses to AZD1222 COVID-19 vaccine (dated by TCRdb to the early 2020s). According to the study, the label for this sample's time point signals: baseline before first vaccination. The library was obtained by the immunoSEQ multiplex PCR assay. In its TCRdb copy, this immuneACCESS table keeps in-frame sequences only and misses some clones. Where compared with another copy, unresolved V genes explain less than half of these, and the others have no known cause. Here the sample has roughly 130,000 clones; around 93% occur a single time. The ten largest make up approximately 3% of the sample. The sample in question was peripheral blood, obtained on day 0 of AZD1222 vaccination. Receptor source: an adult in good health.

The chain has TRBV14 and TRBJ2-5; no definite D call. Trimming left V 0 bases short and J 5 bases short, with 13 bases between. CDR1 is SGHDN, CDR2 FVKESK, per germline. This CDR3 is 15 amino acids long. The CDR3 DNA sequence: TGTGCCAGCAGCCAAGATGATACTGCGTGGGAGACCCAGTACTTC. This sequence encodes CASSQDDTAWETQYF.

The genes are TRBV28 and TRBJ2-2, with D uncertain. The CDR3 has 10 residues. Germline CDR1 reads MDHEN; CDR2 reads SYDVKM. Trimming removed 9 bases at V and 8 bases at J, with 7 bases between. CDR3 residues: CARVSGELFF. In DNA, the CDR3 is TGTGCCAGGGTCTCTGGGGAGCTGTTTTTT.